Listed below are T cell receptor beta chains from one sample, sequenced in a study of blood T cell repertoires in COVID-19. Repertoires were generated with immunoSEQ multiplex PCR, while TCRdb's copy carries only in-frame clones and drops some. The sample has around 320,000 clones, roughly 86% seen once; the top ten hold roughly 2.9%. The material sequenced was PBMCs or T cells enriched from blood (not recorded which). Receptor source: a woman in her 50s who had been exposed to COVID-19. CDR3s include the opening cysteine and the closing phenylalanine or tryptophan. The D gene is left open where the match is weak. Expanded clones get a size class; other rows say once, few or many, or leave the size out.

>TRBJ1-1|-|-|TRBV18
TGTGCCAGCTCGCTTGAGGGGCGGGGGAACACTGAAGCTTTCTTT
CASSLEGRGNTEAFF
>TRBJ1-1|-|TRBD1|TRBV19
TGTGCCAGTAGTTCCCGACTCCCTTTGACAGGGATGAACACTGAAGCTTTCTTT
CASSSRLPLTGMNTEAFF
>TRBJ2-4|-|TRBD1|TRBV28
TGTGCCAGCAGTAAGCCGACAGGGGTAAGCGACATTCAGTACTTC
CASSKPTGVSDIQYF
>TRBJ1-2|-|TRBD1|TRBV14
TGTGCCAGCAGCAAAACAGGGGGCGCTGGCTATGGCTACACCTTC
CASSKTGGAGYGYTF
>TRBJ1-3|-|-|TRBV3-1/TRBV3-2
TGTGCCAGCAGCCCAACGAGCTCCGGTCGGGCTGGAAACACCATATATTTT
CASSPTSSGRAGNTIYF
>TRBJ2-1|-|TRBD2|TRBV29-1
TGCAGCGTTGCCCCGGCGGGGGGCCGGGGAAATGAGCAGTTCTTC
CSVAPAGGRGNEQFF
>TRBJ2-3|-|-|TRBV2
TGTGCCAGCAGTGATGTGCAGTCCACAGATACGCAGTATTTT
CASSDVQSTDTQYF
>TRBJ1-2|-|TRBD1|TRBV2
TGTGCCAGCGGGACAGACTATGGCTACACCTTC
CASGTDYGYTF
>TRBJ1-3|-|TRBD1|TRBV28
TGTGCCAGCATCCGACAGGGGCTCTCTGGAAACACCATATATTTT
CASIRQGLSGNTIYF
>TRBJ1-6|-|-|TRBV7-9
TGTGCCAGCAGCTCGGGTGGGGCCTTCCACTTT
CASSSGGAFHF
>TRBJ1-6|-|TRBD1|TRBV19
TGTGCCAGCAGGGACAGTAGGAATTCACCCCTCCACTTT
CASRDSRNSPLHF
>TRBJ1-4|once|TRBD1|TRBV6-4
TGTGCCATCCGGACAGGGCATAATGAAAAACTGTTTTTT
CAIRTGHNEKLFF
>TRBJ2-7|-|-|TRBV27
TGTGCCAGCAGTTTATCGTCTATCCCAGGGTTCGGCGAGCAGTACTTC
CASSLSSIPGFGEQYF